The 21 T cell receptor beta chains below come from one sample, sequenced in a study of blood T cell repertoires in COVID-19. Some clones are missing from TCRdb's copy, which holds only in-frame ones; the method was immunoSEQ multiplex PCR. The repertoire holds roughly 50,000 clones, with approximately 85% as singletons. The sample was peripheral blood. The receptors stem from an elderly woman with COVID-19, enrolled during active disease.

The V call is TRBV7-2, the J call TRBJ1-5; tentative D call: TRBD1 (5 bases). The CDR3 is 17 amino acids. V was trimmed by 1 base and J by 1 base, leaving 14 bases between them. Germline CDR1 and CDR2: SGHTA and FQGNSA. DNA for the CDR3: TGTGCCAGCAGCTTAGAAGTTTCAGGGTCGAGCAATCAGCCCCAGCATTTT. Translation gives CASSLEVSGSSNQPQHF. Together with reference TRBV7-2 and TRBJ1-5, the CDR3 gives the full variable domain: GAGVSQSPSNKVTEKGKDVELRCDPISGHTALYWYRQSLGQGLEFLIYFQGNSAPDKSGLPSDRFSAERTGGSVSTLTIQRTQQEDSAVYLCASSLEVSGSSNQPQHFGDGTRLSIL.

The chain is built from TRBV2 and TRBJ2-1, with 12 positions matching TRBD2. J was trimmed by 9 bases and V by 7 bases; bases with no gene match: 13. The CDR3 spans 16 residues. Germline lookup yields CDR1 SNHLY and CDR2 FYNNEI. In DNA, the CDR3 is TGTGCCAGCAATGGACTAGCGGGGAGGACAGAAGTTGAGCAGTTCTTC. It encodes CASNGLAGRTEVEQFF.

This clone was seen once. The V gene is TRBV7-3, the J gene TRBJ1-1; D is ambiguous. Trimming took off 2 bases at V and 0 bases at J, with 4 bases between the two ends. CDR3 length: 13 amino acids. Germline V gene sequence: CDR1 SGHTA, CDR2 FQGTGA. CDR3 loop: CASSLLMNTEAFF. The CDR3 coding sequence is TGTGCCAGCAGCTTATTAATGAACACTGAAGCTTTCTTT.

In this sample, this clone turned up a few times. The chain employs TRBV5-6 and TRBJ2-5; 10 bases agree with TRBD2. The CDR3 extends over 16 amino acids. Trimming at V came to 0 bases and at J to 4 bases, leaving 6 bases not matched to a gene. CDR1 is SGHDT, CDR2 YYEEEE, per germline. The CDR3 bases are TGTGCCAGCAGCTTGGCCCCAGCGGGGGGGCGAGAGACCCAGTACTTC. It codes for CASSLAPAGGRETQYF.

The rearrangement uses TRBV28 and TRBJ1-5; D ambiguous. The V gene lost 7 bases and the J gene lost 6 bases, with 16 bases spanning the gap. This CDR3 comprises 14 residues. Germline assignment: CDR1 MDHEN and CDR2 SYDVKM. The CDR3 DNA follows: TGTGCCAGCATAAAAGGAGGTGCTGGTCAGCCCCAGCATTTT. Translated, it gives CASIKGGAGQPQHF.

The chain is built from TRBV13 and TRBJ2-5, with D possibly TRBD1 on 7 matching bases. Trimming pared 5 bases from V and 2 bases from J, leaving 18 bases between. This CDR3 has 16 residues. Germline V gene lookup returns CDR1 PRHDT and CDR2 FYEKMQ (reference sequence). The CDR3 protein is CASSLGVQGGQETQYF. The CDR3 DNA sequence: TGTGCCAGCAGCCTTGGGGTCCAGGGGGGACAAGAGACCCAGTACTTC.

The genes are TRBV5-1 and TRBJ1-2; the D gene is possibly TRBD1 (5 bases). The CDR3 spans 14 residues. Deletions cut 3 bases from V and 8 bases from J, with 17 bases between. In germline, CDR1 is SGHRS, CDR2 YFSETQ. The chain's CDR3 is CASSSGGGTSGYTF. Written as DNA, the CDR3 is TGCGCCAGCAGCTCCGGGGGGGGGACCTCCGGCTACACCTTC.

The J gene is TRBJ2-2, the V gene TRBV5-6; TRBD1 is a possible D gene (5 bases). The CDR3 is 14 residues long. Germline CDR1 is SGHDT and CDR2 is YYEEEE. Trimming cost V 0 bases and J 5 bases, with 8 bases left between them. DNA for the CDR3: TGTGCCAGCAGCTTGGGGAGACAGACCGGGGAGCTGTTTTTT. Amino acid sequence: CASSLGRQTGELFF. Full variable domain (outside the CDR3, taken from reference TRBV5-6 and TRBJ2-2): DAGVTQSPTHLIKTRGQQVTLRCSPKSGHDTVSWYQQALGQGPQFIFQYYEEEERQRGNFPDRFSGHQFPNYSSELNVNALLLGDSALYLCASSLGRQTGELFFGEGSRLTVL.

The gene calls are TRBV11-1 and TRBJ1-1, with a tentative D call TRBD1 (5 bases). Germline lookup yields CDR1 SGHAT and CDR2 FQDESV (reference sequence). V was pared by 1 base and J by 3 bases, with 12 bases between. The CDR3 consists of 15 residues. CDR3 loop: CASSLGQGWDTEAFF. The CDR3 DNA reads TGTGCCAGCAGCTTAGGGCAGGGATGGGACACTGAAGCTTTCTTT.

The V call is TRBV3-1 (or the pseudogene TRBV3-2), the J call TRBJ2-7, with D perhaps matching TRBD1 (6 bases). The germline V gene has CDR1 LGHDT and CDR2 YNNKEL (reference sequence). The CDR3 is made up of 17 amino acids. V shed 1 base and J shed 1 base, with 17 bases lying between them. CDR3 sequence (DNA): TGTGCCAGCAGCCAAGCCCCCCCGACAGGCGCTTCCTACGAGCAGTACTTC. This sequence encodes CASSQAPPTGASYEQYF.

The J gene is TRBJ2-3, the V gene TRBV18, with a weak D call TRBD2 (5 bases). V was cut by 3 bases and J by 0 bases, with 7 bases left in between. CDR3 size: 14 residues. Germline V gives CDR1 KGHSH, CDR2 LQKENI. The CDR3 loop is CASSPLASTDTQYF. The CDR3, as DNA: TGTGCCAGCTCACCTCTAGCTAGCACAGATACGCAGTATTTT.

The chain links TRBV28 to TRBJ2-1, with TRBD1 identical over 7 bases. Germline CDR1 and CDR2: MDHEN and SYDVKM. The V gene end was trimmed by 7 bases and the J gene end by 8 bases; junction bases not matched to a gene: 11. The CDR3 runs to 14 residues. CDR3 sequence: CASTLPTGTDEQFF. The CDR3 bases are TGTGCCAGCACACTACCGACAGGGACCGATGAGCAGTTCTTC.

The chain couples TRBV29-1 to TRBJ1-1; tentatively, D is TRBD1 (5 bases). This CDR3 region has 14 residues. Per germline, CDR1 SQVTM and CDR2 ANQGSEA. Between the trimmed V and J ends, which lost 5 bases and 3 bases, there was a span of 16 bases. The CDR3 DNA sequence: TGCAGCGTTAAAAAATTAGACAGACACACTGAAGCTTTCTTT. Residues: CSVKKLDRHTEAFF.

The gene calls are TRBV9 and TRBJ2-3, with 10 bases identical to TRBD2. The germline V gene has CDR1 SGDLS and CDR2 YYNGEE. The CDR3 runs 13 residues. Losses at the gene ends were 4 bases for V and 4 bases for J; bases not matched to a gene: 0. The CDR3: CASSLAGADTQYF. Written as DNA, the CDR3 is TGTGCCAGCAGCCTAGCGGGAGCAGATACGCAGTATTTT.

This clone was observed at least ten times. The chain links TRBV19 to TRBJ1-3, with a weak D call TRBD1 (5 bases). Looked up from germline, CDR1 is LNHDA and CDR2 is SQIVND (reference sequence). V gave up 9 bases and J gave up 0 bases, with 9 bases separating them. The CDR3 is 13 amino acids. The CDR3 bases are TGTGCCAGCTATGGACACTCTGGAAACACCATATATTTT. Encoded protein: CASYGHSGNTIYF.

CDR3 in DNA: TGTGCCAGCAGCTTTCGAGGACTAGCGGGGGGGATTAAAGAGACCCAGTACTTC. Its protein is CASSFRGLAGGIKETQYF. This chain links TRBV5-6 with TRBJ2-5; TRBD2 matches 15 bases. V trimming: 2 bases; J trimming: 3 bases; junction bases outside the gene matches: 8. CDR1 and CDR2 from the germline V gene are SGHDT and YYEEEE. This CDR3 has 18 amino acids. Full variable domain (rest looked up from reference TRBV5-6 and TRBJ2-5): DAGVTQSPTHLIKTRGQQVTLRCSPKSGHDTVSWYQQALGQGPQFIFQYYEEEERQRGNFPDRFSGHQFPNYSSELNVNALLLGDSALYLCASSFRGLAGGIKETQYFGPGTRLLVL.

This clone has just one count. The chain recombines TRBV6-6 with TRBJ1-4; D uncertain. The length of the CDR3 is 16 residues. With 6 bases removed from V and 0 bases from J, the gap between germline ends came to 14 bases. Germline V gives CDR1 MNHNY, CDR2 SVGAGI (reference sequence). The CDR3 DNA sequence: TGTGCCAGCAGAACCTCCAGCGTTGCAACTAATGAAAAACTGTTTTTT. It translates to CASRTSSVATNEKLFF.

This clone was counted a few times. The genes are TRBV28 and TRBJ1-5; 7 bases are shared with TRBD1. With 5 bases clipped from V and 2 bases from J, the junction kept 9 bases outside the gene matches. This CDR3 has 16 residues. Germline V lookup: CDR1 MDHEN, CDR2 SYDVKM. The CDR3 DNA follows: TGTGCCAGCAGTAGTCCGTGGACAGGAGGCAATCAGCCCCAGCATTTT. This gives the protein CASSSPWTGGNQPQHF.

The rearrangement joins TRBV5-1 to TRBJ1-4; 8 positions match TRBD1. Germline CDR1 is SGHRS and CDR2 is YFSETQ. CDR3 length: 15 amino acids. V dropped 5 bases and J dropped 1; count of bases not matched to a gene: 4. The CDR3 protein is CASRPDRVTNEKLFF. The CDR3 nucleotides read TGCGCCAGCAGACCGGACAGGGTAACTAATGAAAAACTGTTTTTT.

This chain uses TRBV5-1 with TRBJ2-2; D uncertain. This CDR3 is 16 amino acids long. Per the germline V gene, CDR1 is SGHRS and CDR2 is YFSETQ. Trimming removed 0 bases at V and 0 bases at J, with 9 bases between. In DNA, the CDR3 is TGCGCCAGCAGCTTGGACCCCCCAGCGAACACCGGGGAGCTGTTTTTT. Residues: CASSLDPPANTGELFF.

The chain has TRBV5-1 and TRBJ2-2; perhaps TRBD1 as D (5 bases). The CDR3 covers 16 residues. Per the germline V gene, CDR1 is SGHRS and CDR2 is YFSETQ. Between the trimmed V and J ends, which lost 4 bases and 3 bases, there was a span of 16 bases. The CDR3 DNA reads TGCGCCAGCAGCCCCCGGGCAGGGATCGACACCGGGGAGCTGTTTTTT. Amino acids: CASSPRAGIDTGELFF.